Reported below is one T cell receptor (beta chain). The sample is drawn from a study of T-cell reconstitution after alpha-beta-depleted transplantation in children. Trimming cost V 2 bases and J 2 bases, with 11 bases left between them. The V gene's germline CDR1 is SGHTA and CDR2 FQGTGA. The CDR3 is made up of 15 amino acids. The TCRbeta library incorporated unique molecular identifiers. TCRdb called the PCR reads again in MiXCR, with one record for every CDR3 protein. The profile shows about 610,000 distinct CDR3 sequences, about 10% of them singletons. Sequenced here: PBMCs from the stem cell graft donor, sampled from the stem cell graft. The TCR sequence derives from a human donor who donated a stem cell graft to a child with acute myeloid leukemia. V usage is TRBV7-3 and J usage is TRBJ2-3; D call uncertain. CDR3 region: CASSLYDTYTDTQYF. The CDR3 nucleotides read TGTGCCAGCAGCTTATATGACACCTACACAGATACGCAGTATTTT.